These 25 T cell receptor beta chains came from one sample sequenced in a study of T-cell reconstitution after alpha-beta-depleted transplantation in children (dated by TCRdb to 2015 to 2016). The protocol used for the library was PCR. Sequencing used an Illumina HiSeq 2500. TCR library preparation used molecular barcoding, with unique molecular identifiers applied to normalize quantification of the TCRbeta repertoire. The raw public data were reprocessed by TCRdb itself: fastp quality trimming at Q25, MiXCR clonotype calling, in-frame beta chains only. Rows are combined by CDR3 protein, so each entry shows the most common genes and DNA. The sample includes some 390,000 distinct CDR3 sequences, with roughly 21% observed a single time. 3.8% of the sample belongs to the ten largest clones. The specimen was PBMCs from the stem cell graft donor, collected from the stem cell graft. These TCRs come from a human donor who donated a stem cell graft to a child with acute myeloid leukemia.

The chain couples TRBV24-1 to TRBJ2-2, with a tentative D call TRBD1 (6 bases). Trimming took 3 bases from V and 5 from J, leaving 9 bases between them. The V gene's germline CDR1 is KGHDR and CDR2 SFDVKD. This CDR3 contains 14 residues. CDR3 region: CATSDPRGTGELFF. Here the CDR3 DNA reads TGTGCCACCAGTGATCCGAGGGGGACCGGGGAGCTGTTTTTT.

The chain employs TRBV3-1 and TRBJ2-1; 7 bases agree with TRBD2. V shed 0 bases, J shed 9 bases, and the junction held 2 bases outside the gene matches. Germline V gives CDR1 LGHDT, CDR2 YNNKEL (reference sequence). CDR3 length: 13 residues. The CDR3 DNA is TGTGCCAGCAGCCAAGAAAGGACTAGTGAGCAGTTCTTC. Its protein is CASSQERTSEQFF.

There are a few counts of this clonotype. V is TRBV29-1 and J is TRBJ2-7, with a tentative D call TRBD2 (6 bases). V was cut by 3 bases and J by 3 bases, with 12 bases left in between. Germline CDR1 SQVTM, CDR2 ANQGSEA. CDR3 length: 13 amino acids. CDR3 bases: TGCAGCGTTGATCTCGGGGGTGTCTACGAGCAGTACTTC. It is translated as CSVDLGGVYEQYF.

The rearrangement links TRBV6-2 or TRBV6-3 to TRBJ2-1, with 13 bases lining up with TRBD2. CDR1 and CDR2 (germline): MNHEY, SVGEGT. V gave up 7 bases and J gave up 10 bases; unmatched junction bases: 7. The CDR3 sequence is 14 residues long. The CDR3 DNA follows: TGTGCCAGCAAACCGGGACTAGCGGGATGGGAGCAGTTCTTC. The encoded protein is CASKPGLAGWEQFF.

This clonotype was picked up many times. The rearrangement joins TRBV29-1 to TRBJ2-1; 12 bases align to TRBD2. V was pared by 6 bases and J by 8 bases, with 11 bases of the junction left unmatched. CDR1 and CDR2 from the germline V gene are SQVTM and ANQGSEA. CDR3 length equals 15 residues. Here the CDR3 reads CSVDPSGRASDEQFF. Here the CDR3 DNA reads TGCAGCGTAGACCCTAGCGGGAGGGCCTCGGATGAGCAGTTCTTC.

The V gene is TRBV7-9, the J gene TRBJ2-1; D is undetermined. The CDR3 contains 15 residues. Trimming shortened V by 1 base and J by 2 bases, and 9 bases separated the two germline ends. Germline V gene data show CDR1 as SEHNR and CDR2 as FQNEAQ (reference sequence). The CDR3 DNA reads TGTGCCAGCAGCTTAGGCGTTTCACCCTACAATGAGCAGTTCTTC. It encodes CASSLGVSPYNEQFF.

The chain uses TRBV7-2 and TRBJ2-7; TRBD2 aligns across 9 bases. CDR1 SGHTA and CDR2 FQGNSA come from the germline V gene. V was clipped by 0 bases and J by 5 bases; unmatched bases: 5. The CDR3 spans 15 residues. CDR3 DNA: TGTGCCAGCAGCTTAGCGCTAGCGGGAAATGACGAGCAGTACTTC. Translating it yields CASSLALAGNDEQYF. Using reference TRBV7-2 and TRBJ2-7 for the parts outside the CDR3, the full variable domain is GAGVSQSPSNKVTEKGKDVELRCDPISGHTALYWYRQSLGQGLEFLIYFQGNSAPDKSGLPSDRFSAERTGGSVSTLTIQRTQQEDSAVYLCASSLALAGNDEQYFGPGTRLTVT.

V and J are TRBV18 and TRBJ2-1; D may correspond to TRBD1 or TRBD2 (5 bases each). Germline V gene lookup returns CDR1 KGHSH and CDR2 LQKENI. The CDR3 covers 15 residues. Deletions cut 3 bases from V and 5 bases from J, with 14 bases between. The CDR3 coding sequence is TGTGCCAGCTCACCCGGGACCAGCGCTCACAATGAGCAGTTCTTC. It encodes CASSPGTSAHNEQFF.

As to this clonotype: The DNA is left out, because the CDR3 cannot be placed on it with certainty; the CDR3 is given as TCRdb lists it. The chain is built from TRBV21-1 and TRBJ2-7; no check of the table's D call, TRBD1, against the DNA was made. TRBV21-1 is a pseudogene. The CDR3 contains 15 residues when both ends are counted. This CDR3 is CASSKVGTGSYEQYF.

This clonotype has a count of ten or more. The chain has TRBV20-1 and TRBJ2-3; TRBD2 matches 11 bases. Germline lookup yields CDR1 DFQATT and CDR2 SNEGSKA (reference sequence). The V and J ends lost 3 bases and 4 bases, in that order; junction bases with no gene match: 6. CDR3 length: 15 amino acids. CDR3 protein: CSARLAGGRADTQYF. The CDR3 bases are TGCAGTGCTAGGCTAGCGGGAGGCCGGGCAGATACGCAGTATTTT.

This clonotype was observed a few times. The J gene is TRBJ2-1, the V gene TRBV20-1, with 8 nucleotides matching TRBD2. Trimming took 6 bases from V and 0 from J; bases not matched to a gene: 16. CDR3 length: 18 amino acids. Germline V lookup: CDR1 DFQATT, CDR2 SNEGSKA (reference sequence). In DNA form, the CDR3 reads TGCAGTGCCTTCACTAGCGGCCAGCCCCTGAGCTCCTACAATGAGCAGTTCTTC. Translation: CSAFTSGQPLSSYNEQFF.

V gene TRBV7-2 combines with J gene TRBJ2-2; 13 bases are shared with TRBD2. CDR3 length: 15 amino acids. Germline assignment: CDR1 SGHTA and CDR2 FQGNSA. Trimming took 4 bases from V and 5 from J; bases not matched to a gene: 1. The CDR3 region has the DNA TGTGCCAGCAGCTGGGGACTAGCGGGAACCGGGGAGCTGTTTTTT. Translation: CASSWGLAGTGELFF. Filled out from reference TRBV7-2 and TRBJ2-2, the complete variable domain reads GAGVSQSPSNKVTEKGKDVELRCDPISGHTALYWYRQSLGQGLEFLIYFQGNSAPDKSGLPSDRFSAERTGGSVSTLTIQRTQQEDSAVYLCASSWGLAGTGELFFGEGSRLTVL.

Ten or more counts support this clonotype. This sequence joins TRBV20-1 and TRBJ1-6, with 7 bases that match TRBD1. This CDR3 is 14 amino acids long. Trimming cost V 5 bases and J 8 bases; bases outside gene matches: 9. CDR1 and CDR2 (germline): DFQATT, SNEGSKA (reference sequence). The CDR3 DNA reads as TGCAGTGCTTCTCCGACAGGGAGTTATTCACCCCTCCACTTT. This sequence encodes CSASPTGSYSPLHF.

The chain combines TRBV11-1 with TRBJ2-7, with 12 nucleotides matching TRBD2. V trimming: 4 bases; J trimming: 2 bases; junction bases outside the gene matches: 12. The CDR3 has 18 residues. Germline V gene lookup returns CDR1 SGHAT and CDR2 FQDESV (reference sequence). For the CDR3, the DNA is TGTGCCAGCAGCTCCTTGACTAGCGGGAGAACGTCGACCTACGAGCAGTACTTC. Translated: CASSSLTSGRTSTYEQYF.

This clonotype was seen ten or more times. Here the CDR3 reads CSASPKGLASGKQYF. DNA of the CDR3: TGCAGTGCTAGTCCCAAGGGACTAGCGTCCGGCAAGCAGTACTTC. The V gene is TRBV20-1, the J gene TRBJ2-7; 10 bases fit TRBD2. Germline V gene sequence: CDR1 DFQATT, CDR2 SNEGSKA (reference sequence). This CDR3 has 15 amino acids. Trimming at V came to 3 bases and at J to 8 bases, leaving 13 bases not matched to a gene.

This clonotype occurred many times. Written as DNA, the CDR3 is TGCAGTGCTAGAAGTGGGAGGGCCGGAGAGACCCAGTACTTC. Translated, it gives CSARSGRAGETQYF. The chain couples TRBV20-1 to TRBJ2-5; the match to TRBD2 covers 7 bases. Trimming took 2 bases from V and 4 from J; bases not matched to a gene: 7. The CDR3 extends over 14 amino acids. Germline V lookup: CDR1 DFQATT, CDR2 SNEGSKA (reference sequence).

In DNA form, the CDR3 reads TGTGCCAGCACCCCCGTAGCGGAGCTGCACGGTACGCAGTATTTT. It codes for CASTPVAELHGTQYF. This chain connects TRBV2 to TRBJ2-3; weak D call: TRBD2 (6 bases). Germline lookup yields CDR1 SNHLY and CDR2 FYNNEI. V was pared by 7 bases and J by 8 bases, with 22 bases between. This CDR3 is built from 15 residues.

This clonotype was recorded at least ten times. The rearrangement uses TRBV27 and TRBJ2-7; 7 bases line up with TRBD1. Trimming cost V 3 bases and J 0 bases; bases outside gene matches: 8. CDR1 and CDR2 from the germline V gene are MNHEY and SMNVEV (reference sequence). The CDR3 sequence is 16 residues long. CDR3 bases: TGTGCCAGCAGTTTCCTCGGGACAGCGCTCTCCTACGAGCAGTACTTC. Its protein product is CASSFLGTALSYEQYF.

V usage is TRBV5-1 and J usage is TRBJ2-1; TRBD1 is a possible D gene (6 bases). Germline-derived CDR1 and CDR2 are SGHRS and YFSETQ. The CDR3 has 13 amino acids. V was cut by 6 bases and J by 3 bases, with 10 bases left in between. This CDR3 is CASTLDSYNEQFF. CDR3 DNA: TGCGCCAGCACCCTGGACAGCTACAATGAGCAGTTCTTC.

The chain is built from TRBV27 and TRBJ2-5; D gene uncertain. CDR1 and CDR2 (germline): MNHEY, SMNVEV (reference sequence). Trimming removed 3 bases from V and 4 bases from J, with 6 bases in between. CDR3 length equals 12 residues. CDR3 coding DNA: TGTGCCAGCAGTTTCATTGGAGAGACCCAGTACTTC. Translation gives CASSFIGETQYF.

The sample holds a few counts of this clonotype. This CDR3 is CSVEGGPSYTDTQYF. CDR3 nucleotides: TGCAGCGTTGAAGGGGGACCTTCTTACACAGATACGCAGTATTTT. This chain connects TRBV29-1 to TRBJ2-3; D is possibly TRBD1 or TRBD2 (5 bases each). The CDR3 covers 15 residues. V lost 1 base and J 2 bases, leaving 13 bases between the germline ends. The germline V gene encodes CDR1 SQVTM and CDR2 ANQGSEA.

The gene calls are TRBV5-1 and TRBJ2-3; 12 bases align to TRBD2. From germline, CDR1 is SGHRS and CDR2 YFSETQ. The V segment lost 3 bases and the J segment 0 bases; nucleotides outside the gene matches: 11. CDR3 size: 19 residues. CDR3 in DNA: TGCGCCAGCAGCTGGCCAGCACAAGGACTAGCGGGGAGCACAGATACGCAGTATTTT. Protein sequence: CASSWPAQGLAGSTDTQYF.

The chain uses TRBV14 and TRBJ2-1; 10 bases are shared with TRBD2. Trimming removed 3 bases from V and 4 bases from J; junction bases left unmatched: 12. Germline lookup yields CDR1 SGHDN and CDR2 FVKESK. The CDR3 has 18 residues. Written as DNA, the CDR3 is TGTGCCAGCAGCCACCCCCGACTCAGCGGGAGGGCTTACAATGAGCAGTTCTTC. This translates into CASSHPRLSGRAYNEQFF.

This chain connects TRBV7-2 to TRBJ2-3; TRBD1 agrees at 7 bases. The trim removed 3 bases at V and 1 base at J, leaving 4 bases unmatched. CDR3 size: 15 residues. The germline V gene has CDR1 SGHTA and CDR2 FQGNSA. The chain's CDR3 is CASSFRTGGTDTQYF. CDR3 DNA: TGTGCCAGCAGCTTCCGGACAGGTGGCACAGATACGCAGTATTTT.

Many counts were recorded for this clonotype. The chain joins TRBV6-5 to TRBJ1-2; 7 positions match TRBD1. Per germline, CDR1 MNHEY and CDR2 SVGAGI. V lost 7 bases to trimming and J lost 6 bases; unmatched junction nucleotides: 8. The CDR3 length is 13 residues. For the CDR3, the DNA is TGTGCCAGCATGGGGGTGCAGGGGGATGGCTACACCTTC. As protein: CASMGVQGDGYTF.